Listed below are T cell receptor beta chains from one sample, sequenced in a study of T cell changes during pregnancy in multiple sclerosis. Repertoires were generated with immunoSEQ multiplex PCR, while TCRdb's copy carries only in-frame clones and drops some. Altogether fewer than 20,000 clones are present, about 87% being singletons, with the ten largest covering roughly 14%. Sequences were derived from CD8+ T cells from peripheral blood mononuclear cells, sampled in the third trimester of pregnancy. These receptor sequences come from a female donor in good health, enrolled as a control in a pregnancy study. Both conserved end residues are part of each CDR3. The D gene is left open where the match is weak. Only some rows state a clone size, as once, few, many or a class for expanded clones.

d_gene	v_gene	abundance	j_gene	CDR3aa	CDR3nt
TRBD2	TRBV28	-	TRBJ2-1	CASSLLGLDEQFF	TGTGCCAGCAGTTTACTCGGACTAGATGAGCAGTTCTTC
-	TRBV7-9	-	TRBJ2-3	CASSQWELGTDTQYF	TGTGCCAGCAGCCAATGGGAGCTGGGCACAGATACGCAGTATTTT
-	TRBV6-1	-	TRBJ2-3	CASGQGPDTQYF	TGTGCCAGCGGGCAGGGGCCAGATACGCAGTATTTT
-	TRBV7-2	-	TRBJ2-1	CASSLGGANEQFF	TGTGCCAGCAGCTTAGGTGGGGCCAATGAGCAGTTCTTC
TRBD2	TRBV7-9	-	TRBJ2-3	CASSSTGTRDWVQYF	TGTGCCAGCAGCTCCACCGGGACTAGGGATTGGGTGCAGTATTTT
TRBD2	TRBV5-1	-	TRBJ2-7	CASSLYLAGVSYEQYF	TGCGCCAGCAGCTTGTATCTAGCGGGAGTCTCCTACGAGCAGTACTTC
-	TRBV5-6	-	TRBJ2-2	CASSPAGSTGELFF	TGTGCCAGCAGCCCTGCAGGGTCCACCGGGGAGCTGTTTTTT
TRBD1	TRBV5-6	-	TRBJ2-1	CASSFGTGGIEQFF	TGTGCCAGCAGCTTCGGGACAGGGGGCATTGAGCAGTTCTTC
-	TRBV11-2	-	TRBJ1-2	CASSLQGNHGYTF	TGTGCCAGCAGCTTACAGGGTAACCATGGCTACACCTTC
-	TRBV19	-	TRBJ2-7	CASSIGRGEQYF	TGTGCCAGTAGTATAGGCAGGGGCGAGCAGTACTTC
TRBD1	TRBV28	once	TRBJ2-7	CASRATPGQPYEQYF	TGTGCCAGCAGGGCTACACCGGGACAGCCCTACGAGCAGTACTTC
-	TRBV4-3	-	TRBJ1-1	CASSPDWGRAEAFF	TGCGCCAGCAGCCCGGACTGGGGGAGGGCTGAAGCTTTCTTT
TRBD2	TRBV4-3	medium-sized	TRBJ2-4	CASSQGVGTSGYGGKNIQYF	TGCGCCAGCAGCCAGGGGGTCGGGACTAGCGGGTACGGAGGCAAAAACATTCAGTACTTC
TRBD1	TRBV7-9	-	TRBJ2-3	CASSPPFPRDRDLDTQYF	TGTGCCAGCAGCCCCCCCTTTCCCCGGGACAGGGACCTAGATACGCAGTATTTT
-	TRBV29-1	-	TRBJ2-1	CSVESSGSYNEQFF	TGCAGCGTTGAATCATCAGGGTCCTACAATGAGCAGTTCTTC
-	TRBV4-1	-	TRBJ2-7	CASSQDTAGQSLSYEQYF	TGCGCCAGCAGCCAAGATACCGCAGGTCAGAGCCTCTCCTACGAGCAGTACTTC
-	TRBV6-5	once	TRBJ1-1	CASSYGELWTEAFF	TGTGCCAGCAGTTATGGGGAGTTGTGGACTGAAGCTTTCTTT
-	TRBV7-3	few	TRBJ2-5	CASSLNGGPETQYF	TGTGCCAGCAGCTTAAACGGGGGGCCCGAGACCCAGTACTTC
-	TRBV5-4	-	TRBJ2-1	CASSLLDTDNEQFF	TGTGCCAGCAGCTTGTTGGACACCGACAATGAGCAGTTCTTC
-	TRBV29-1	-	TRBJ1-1	CSVEPRYAEDTEAFF	TGCAGCGTTGAACCCCGTTATGCGGAGGACACTGAAGCTTTCTTT
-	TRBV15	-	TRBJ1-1	CATSRDGERRAEAFF	TGTGCCACCAGCAGAGATGGGGAACGGAGGGCTGAAGCTTTCTTT
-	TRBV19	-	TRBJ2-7	CASSGVEGLSWEQYF	TGTGCCAGTAGTGGAGTCGAGGGACTTTCTTGGGAGCAGTACTTC
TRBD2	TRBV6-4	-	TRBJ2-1	CASSASGGSYNEQFF	TGTGCCAGCAGTGCTAGCGGGGGCTCCTACAATGAGCAGTTCTTC
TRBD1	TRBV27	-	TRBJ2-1	CASTAGDRGFNEQFF	TGTGCCAGCACTGCCGGAGACAGGGGGTTCAATGAGCAGTTCTTC
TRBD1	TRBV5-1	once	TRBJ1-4	CARIGQGDEKLFF	TGCGCCAGGATTGGACAGGGGGATGAAAAACTGTTTTTT
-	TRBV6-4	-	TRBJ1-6	CASSEATHSPLHF	TGTGCCAGCAGTGAGGCCACCCATTCACCCCTCCACTTT
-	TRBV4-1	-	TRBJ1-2	CASSQDWSGYTF	TGCGCCAGCAGCCAAGATTGGAGCGGCTACACCTTC
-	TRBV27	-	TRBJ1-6	CASSFGVNNSPLHF	TGTGCCAGCAGTTTCGGGGTAAATAATTCACCCCTCCACTTT
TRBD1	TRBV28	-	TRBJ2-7	CASSPGTGPEQYF	TGTGCCAGCAGTCCGGGGACAGGGCCCGAGCAGTACTTC
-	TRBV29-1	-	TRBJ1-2	CSVVTDSYYGYTF	TGCAGCGTCGTAACGGACAGCTACTATGGCTACACCTTC
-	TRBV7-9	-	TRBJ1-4	CASSLDDPGEKLFF	TGTGCCAGCAGCTTAGATGATCCGGGAGAAAAACTGTTTTTT
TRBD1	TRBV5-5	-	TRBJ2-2	CASSLAQGAGTGELFF	TGTGCCAGCAGCTTGGCACAGGGGGCGGGCACCGGGGAGCTGTTTTTT
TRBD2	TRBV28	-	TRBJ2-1	CASSLSVLLAGVRNEQFF	TGTGCCAGCAGTTTATCCGTCTTACTAGCGGGAGTTAGGAATGAGCAGTTCTTC
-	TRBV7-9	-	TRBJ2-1	CASSSRDSTYNEQFF	TGTGCCAGCAGCTCTCGGGATTCTACCTACAATGAGCAGTTCTTC